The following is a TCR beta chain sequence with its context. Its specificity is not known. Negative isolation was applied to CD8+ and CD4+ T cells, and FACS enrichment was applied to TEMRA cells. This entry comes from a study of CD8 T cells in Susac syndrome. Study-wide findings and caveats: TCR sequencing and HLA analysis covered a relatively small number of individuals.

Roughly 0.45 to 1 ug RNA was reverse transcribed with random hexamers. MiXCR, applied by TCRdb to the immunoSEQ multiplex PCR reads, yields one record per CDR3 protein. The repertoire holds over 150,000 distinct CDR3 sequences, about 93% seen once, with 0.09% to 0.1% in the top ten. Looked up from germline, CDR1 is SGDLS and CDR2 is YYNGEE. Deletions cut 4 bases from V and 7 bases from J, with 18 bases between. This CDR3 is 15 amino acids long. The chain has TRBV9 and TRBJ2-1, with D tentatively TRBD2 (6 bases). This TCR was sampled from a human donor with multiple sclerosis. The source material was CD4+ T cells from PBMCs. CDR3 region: CASSLQGGSFNEQFF. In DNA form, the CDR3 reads TGTGCCAGCAGCTTACAAGGAGGGAGCTTTAATGAGCAGTTCTTC.